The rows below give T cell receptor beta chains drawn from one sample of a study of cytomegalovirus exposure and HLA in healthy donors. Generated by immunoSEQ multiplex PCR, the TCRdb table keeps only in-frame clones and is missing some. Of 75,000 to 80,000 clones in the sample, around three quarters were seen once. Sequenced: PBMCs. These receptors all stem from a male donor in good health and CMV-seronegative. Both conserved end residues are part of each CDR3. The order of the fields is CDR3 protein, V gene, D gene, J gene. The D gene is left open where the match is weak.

cdr3_aa: CASSHRDREVYEQYF; v_call: TRBV4-1; d_call: TRBD1; j_call: .
cdr3_aa: CAISGNTGGTEAFF; v_call: TRBV10-3; d_call: TRBD1; j_call: TRBJ1-1
cdr3_aa: CASTPLDRGKHVAKNIQYF; v_call: TRBV2; d_call: TRBD1; j_call: TRBJ2-4
cdr3_aa: CASRPTDSTNEKLFF; v_call: TRBV25-1; d_call: .; j_call: TRBJ1-4
cdr3_aa: CASSPTRRSNEQFF; v_call: TRBV19; d_call: .; j_call: TRBJ2-1
cdr3_aa: CASSPRQGVTGELFF; v_call: TRBV18; d_call: TRBD1; j_call: TRBJ2-2
cdr3_aa: CASSASGGVNEQFF; v_call: TRBV10-1; d_call: TRBD2; j_call: TRBJ2-1
cdr3_aa: CASSQQSLPGSGNTIYF; v_call: TRBV4-1; d_call: .; j_call: TRBJ1-3
cdr3_aa: CASSQEASGSREQYF; v_call: TRBV4-2; d_call: TRBD2; j_call: TRBJ2-7
cdr3_aa: CASSPRQGYSGNTIYF; v_call: TRBV5-1; d_call: TRBD1; j_call: TRBJ1-3
cdr3_aa: CATVGTGYGYTF; v_call: TRBV13; d_call: TRBD1; j_call: TRBJ1-2
cdr3_aa: CAWSFGPGERRGNTEAFF; v_call: TRBV30; d_call: .; j_call: TRBJ1-1
cdr3_aa: CASSLRLQETQYF; v_call: TRBV7-2; d_call: .; j_call: TRBJ2-5
cdr3_aa: CASSPPTADTQYF; v_call: TRBV7-9; d_call: .; j_call: TRBJ2-3
cdr3_aa: CASIKAGGDTGELFF; v_call: TRBV5-1; d_call: TRBD2; j_call: TRBJ2-2